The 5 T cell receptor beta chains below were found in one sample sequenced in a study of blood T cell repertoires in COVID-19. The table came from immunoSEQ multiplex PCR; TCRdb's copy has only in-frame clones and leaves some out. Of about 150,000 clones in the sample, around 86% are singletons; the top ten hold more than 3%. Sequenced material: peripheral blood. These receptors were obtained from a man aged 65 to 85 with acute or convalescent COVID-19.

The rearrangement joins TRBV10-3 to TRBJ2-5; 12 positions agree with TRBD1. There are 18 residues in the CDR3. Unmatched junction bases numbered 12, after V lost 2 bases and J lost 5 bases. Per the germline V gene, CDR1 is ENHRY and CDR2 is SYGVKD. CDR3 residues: CAISEGGPGQGAKETQYF. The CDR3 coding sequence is TGTGCCATCAGTGAGGGTGGACCGGGACAGGGGGCGAAGGAGACCCAGTACTTC.

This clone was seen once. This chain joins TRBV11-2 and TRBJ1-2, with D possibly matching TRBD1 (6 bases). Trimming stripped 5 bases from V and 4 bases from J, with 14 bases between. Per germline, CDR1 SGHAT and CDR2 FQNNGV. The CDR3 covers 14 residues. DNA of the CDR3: TGTGCCAGCAGCCCTTTACGGGACACCTATGGCTACACCTTC. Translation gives CASSPLRDTYGYTF.

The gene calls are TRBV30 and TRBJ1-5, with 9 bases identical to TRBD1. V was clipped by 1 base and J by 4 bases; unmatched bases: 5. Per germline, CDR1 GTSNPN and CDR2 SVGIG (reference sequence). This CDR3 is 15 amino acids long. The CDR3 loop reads CAWSGPGTGNQPQHF. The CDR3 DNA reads TGTGCCTGGAGTGGTCCCGGGACAGGGAATCAGCCCCAGCATTTT.

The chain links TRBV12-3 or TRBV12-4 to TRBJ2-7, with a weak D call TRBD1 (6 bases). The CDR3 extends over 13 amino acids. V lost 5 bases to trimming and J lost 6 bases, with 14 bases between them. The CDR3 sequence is CASSNRDTSEQYF. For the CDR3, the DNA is TGTGCCAGCAGTAACCGGGACACGAGCGAGCAGTACTTC.

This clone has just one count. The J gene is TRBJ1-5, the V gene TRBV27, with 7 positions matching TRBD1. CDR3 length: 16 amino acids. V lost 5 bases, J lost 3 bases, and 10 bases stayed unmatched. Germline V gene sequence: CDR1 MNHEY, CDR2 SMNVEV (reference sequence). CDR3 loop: CASSRYGQAFNQPQHF. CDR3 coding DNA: TGTGCCAGCAGTCGATACGGACAGGCATTCAATCAGCCCCAGCATTTT.